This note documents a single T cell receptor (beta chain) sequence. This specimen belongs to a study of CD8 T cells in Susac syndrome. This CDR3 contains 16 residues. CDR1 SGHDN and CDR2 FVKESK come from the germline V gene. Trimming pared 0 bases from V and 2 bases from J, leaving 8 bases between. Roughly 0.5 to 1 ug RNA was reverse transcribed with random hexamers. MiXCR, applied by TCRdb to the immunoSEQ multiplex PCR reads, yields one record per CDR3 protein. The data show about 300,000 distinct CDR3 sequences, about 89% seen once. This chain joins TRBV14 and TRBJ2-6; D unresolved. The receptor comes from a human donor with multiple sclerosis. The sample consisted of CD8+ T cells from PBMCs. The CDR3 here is CASSQDALAGANVLTF. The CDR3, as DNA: TGTGCCAGCAGCCAAGATGCTCTAGCTGGGGCCAACGTCCTGACTTTC. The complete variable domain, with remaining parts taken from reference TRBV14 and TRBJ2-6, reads EAGVTQFPSHSVIEKGQTVTLRCDPISGHDNLYWYRRVMGKEIKFLLHFVKESKQDESGMPNNRFLAERTGGTYSTLKVQPAELEDSGVYFCASSQDALAGANVLTFGAGSRLTVL.